This T cell receptor (beta chain) came from a study of early T cells in non-severe SARS-CoV-2 infection. Findings and limits, study-wide: Private and CD4 specificities were missed by VDJdb matching, skewed to anti-spike CD8.

This clonotype has ten or more counts. Its matching antigen is unknown. Researchers tagged individual cDNA molecules with unique molecular identifiers. TCRdb redid the calling of the 5' RACE reads with MiXCR, one entry per CDR3 protein. This sample has around 67,000 distinct CDR3 sequences, with around 11% found just once. The CDR3 is made up of 15 amino acids. After removal of 2 bases from V and 6 bases from J, the junction contained 7 bases not matched to a gene. This receptor was identified in an adult who was a healthcare worker with PCR-confirmed SARS-CoV-2 infection or an uninfected control (not recorded which). V usage is TRBV12-3 or TRBV12-4 and J usage is TRBJ1-5; 7 bases agree with TRBD1. Sequenced: whole blood. DNA for the CDR3: TGTGCCAGCAGTTTATCCTCAGGGGGTGTTCAGCCCCAGCATTTT. Residues: CASSLSSGGVQPQHF.